This T cell receptor beta chain emerged from a study of blood T cells in healthy people across ages. There are 13 residues in the CDR3. The V end lost 6 bases, the J end lost 1 base, and 12 bases lay between the germline ends. In germline, CDR1 is SQVTM, CDR2 ANQGSEA. Primed by a sample-barcoded 5' primer and a J-beta primer mix, a second PCR proceeded for roughly 7 to 11 cycles. Unique molecular identifiers of 12 random nucleotides labeled each cDNA. One entry per CDR3 protein, called by TCRdb with MiXCR from the 5' RACE reads. Of 700,000 to 800,000 distinct CDR3 sequences in the sample, roughly two fifths were seen once. Whole-study results and caveats: Naive and antigen-experienced cells were not separated, limiting conclusive comparison. Diversity figures derived from one million T cells were judged to underestimate the true value.

Roughly 10 milliliters of peripheral blood were drawn from each donor. This clonotype has a count of ten or more. As yet, its antigen is unknown. Sequences were obtained from blood. This clonotype originated in a woman aged 55 to 70 in good health. The V and J genes are TRBV29-1 and TRBJ2-5, with D possibly being TRBD1 (5 bases). In nucleotides, the CDR3 is TGCAGCGTCGAGCGACAGCCCCAAGAGACCCAGTACTTC. Its protein product is CSVERQPQETQYF.